Listed below are T cell receptor beta chains from one sample, sequenced in a study of T cell responses to AZD1222 COVID-19 vaccine. Repertoires were generated with immunoSEQ multiplex PCR, while TCRdb's copy carries only in-frame clones and drops some. The table shows over 100,000 clones, with around 84% occurring only once. This specimen consisted of peripheral blood, obtained on day 0 of AZD1222 vaccination. These receptor sequences come from an adult in good health. CDR3s include the opening cysteine and the closing phenylalanine or tryptophan. Fields, in order: V gene, J gene, D gene, clone size, CDR3 DNA, CDR3 protein. The D gene is left open where the match is weak. A row's size may be missing; if present it is once, few, many or a size class.

>TRBV5-6|TRBJ1-4|NA|NA
TGTGCCAGCAGCTTTAACCGGGACACAAAGCGGAATGAAAAACTGTTTTTT
CASSFNRDTKRNEKLFF
>TRBV20-1|TRBJ1-5|NA|NA
TGCAGTGCTACTGAGATGGACCCCCAGCCCCAGCATTTT
CSATEMDPQPQHF
>TRBV2|TRBJ1-3|NA|NA
TGTGCCAGCAGTGTCGGAAACACCATATATTTT
CASSVGNTIYF
>TRBV9|TRBJ1-5|NA|NA
TGTGCCAGCAGCGCGGACAGTAGCAATCAGCCCCAGCATTTT
CASSADSSNQPQHF
>TRBV28|TRBJ1-2|TRBD1|NA
TGTGCCAGCAGTTGGGGGACAGGGAACTATGGCTACACCTTC
CASSWGTGNYGYTF
>TRBV9|TRBJ2-1|TRBD2|NA
TGTGCCAGCAGCGTAGGAGATAGCGGGGGGCCAAGCTCCTACAATGAGCAGTTCTTC
CASSVGDSGGPSSYNEQFF
>TRBV29-1|TRBJ2-3|TRBD1|few
TGCAGCGTTGACCCGGGACAGGGCTCGAGAGGGGTTGGGACAGATACGCAGTATTTT
CSVDPGQGSRGVGTDTQYF
>TRBV6-2/TRBV6-3|TRBJ2-7|NA|NA
TGTGCCAGCAACCCCGATGCATCCTACGAGCAGTACTTC
CASNPDASYEQYF
>TRBV4-3|TRBJ1-1|NA|NA
TGCGCCAGCAGCCAAGGAACCGGGCCGAACACTGAAGCTTTCTTT
CASSQGTGPNTEAFF
>TRBV19|TRBJ2-7|NA|NA
TGTGCCAGTAGTATAGTTGGGGGACCCTACGAGCAGTACTTC
CASSIVGGPYEQYF
>TRBV5-1|TRBJ2-3|TRBD2|once
TGCGCCAGCAGCTTGGCTCGACTAGCGCCGAGCACAGATACGCAGTATTTT
CASSLARLAPSTDTQYF
>TRBV19|TRBJ2-3|NA|NA
TGTGCCAGTAACCTAGGGAGCCCAGATACGCAGTATTTT
CASNLGSPDTQYF
>TRBV6-5|TRBJ2-5|TRBD1|NA
TGTGCCAGCACCATTGGACAGGGGGTTGGAGAGACCCAGTACTTC
CASTIGQGVGETQYF
>TRBV27|TRBJ2-7|NA|NA
TGTGCCAGCAGTTTCAGTCGGGCGGGGGCAGTCTACGAGCAGTACTTC
CASSFSRAGAVYEQYF
>TRBV6-5|TRBJ1-2|NA|NA
TGTGCCAGCAGACCCGACAGGACCCGCTTGGGCTACACCTTC
CASRPDRTRLGYTF
>TRBV7-9|TRBJ2-1|NA|NA
TGTGCTACCGGACGGATCTCCTACAATGAGCAGTTCTTC
CATGRISYNEQFF
>TRBV18|TRBJ2-5|NA|NA
TGTGCCAGCTCACCAGGAGTCGAAGAGACCCAGTACTTC
CASSPGVEETQYF
>TRBV4-2|TRBJ2-7|TRBD1|NA
TGTGCCAGCAGCCAGGATTTAGCGGGACAGGGGGCCTACGAGCAGTACTTC
CASSQDLAGQGAYEQYF
>TRBV7-9|TRBJ2-2|NA|NA
TGTGCCAGCAGCTTCGGCGAAAGGGGACGGGCGAACACCGGGGAGCTGTTTTTT
CASSFGERGRANTGELFF
>TRBV9|TRBJ1-2|NA|NA
TGTGCCAGCAGCGTAGGTAGTTATGTAGTGATGGGTGGCTACACCTTC
CASSVGSYVVMGGYTF
>TRBV9|TRBJ2-2|NA|few
TGTGCCAGCAGCGTAAGAGGGTTTAGCACCGGGGAGCTGTTTTTT
CASSVRGFSTGELFF
>TRBV14|TRBJ1-4|TRBD1|few
TGTGCCAGCAGCCAACTAAACCGGGACAGGGTGGGAAAACTGTTTTTT
CASSQLNRDRVGKLFF
>TRBV25-1|TRBJ1-1|NA|NA
TGTGCCAGCAGTGAAGAAAACAGATTTCTTGAAGCTTTCTTT
CASSEENRFLEAFF
>TRBV9|TRBJ2-5|NA|NA
TGTGCCAGCAGCGCCAACACAGGGCCCCAAGAGACCCAGTACTTC
CASSANTGPQETQYF
>TRBV6-5|TRBJ1-2|NA|NA
TGTGCCAGCAGTCGGACAGAAGGCTACACCTTC
CASSRTEGYTF
>TRBV29-1|TRBJ1-4|TRBD1|NA
TGCAGCGGCAAAGAGACAGGGGGCAGTTCTGAAAAACTGTTTTTT
CSGKETGGSSEKLFF
>TRBV18|TRBJ2-2|TRBD1|NA
TGTGCCAGCTCGCCCAGGGGGAAGGAGGAGCTGTTTTTT
CASSPRGKEELFF
>TRBV19|TRBJ2-1|TRBD2|NA
TGTGCCGTCTCCAACAGGGCTAGCGGGGGTATAAATGAGCAGTTCTTC
CAVSNRASGGINEQFF